This T cell receptor beta chain comes out of a study of T cell repertoires in cytomegalovirus infection. Looking at the study overall: TCR beta signatures that were public indicated CMV infection and matching HLA type.

TCRdb re-called the reads with MiXCR, one entry per CDR3 protein. Altogether hundreds of thousands of distinct CDR3 sequences are present, 30% to 35% being singletons, with the ten largest covering about 20%. V was pared by 2 bases and J by 0 bases, with 18 bases of the junction left unmatched. CDR3 size: 20 residues. Germline V gene lookup returns CDR1 SGHTA and CDR2 FQGNSA. At least ten counts were recorded for this clonotype. Its antigen is still unknown. The study's findings and limits: Cumulative public TCR beta family frequency identified CMV carriers with the relevant HLA.

The sample in question was cultured PBMCs, obtained from culture after CMV antigen stimulation. The TCR comes from a human donor in good health (CMV status not recorded). Some clones in this sample may be carry-over from other donors' samples. The chain combines TRBV7-2 with TRBJ2-5; 7 nucleotides match TRBD2. The chain's CDR3 is CASSLTQLAGFGLDQETQYF. The CDR3 DNA reads as TGTGCCAGCAGCTTAACGCAATTAGCGGGCTTCGGGTTGGACCAAGAGACCCAGTACTTC.